This TCR beta chain was observed in a study of early T cells in non-severe SARS-CoV-2 infection. Study background: With bulk RNA from unsorted whole blood as input, sequencing yielded unpaired chains.

The library protocol tagged individual cDNA molecules with unique molecular identifiers. TCRdb called the 5' RACE reads again in MiXCR, with one record for every CDR3 protein. The profile covers approximately 97,000 distinct CDR3 sequences, with roughly 11% appearing a single time and approximately 4.7% taken by the ten largest. Findings of the study overall: VDJdb matching skewed toward anti-spike CD8 responses, missing private and CD4 specificities.

This clonotype was detected only a few times. The antigen remains undetermined. The germline V gene has CDR1 SEHNR and CDR2 FQNEAQ (reference sequence). V shed 5 bases and J shed 9 bases, with 11 bases lying between them. CDR3 length: 12 amino acids. The clonotype was recovered from an adult who was a healthcare worker with PCR-confirmed SARS-CoV-2 infection or an uninfected control (not recorded which). This chain connects TRBV7-9 to TRBJ2-1; D is undetermined. The source was whole blood, collected at baseline. For the CDR3, the DNA is TGTGCCAGCAGCACAACAGCCAGTGAGCAGTTCTTC. Translation: CASSTTASEQFF.